Following are 9 T cell receptor beta chains from one sample sequenced in a study of T cells in Graves' hyperthyroidism and ophthalmopathy. It was RNA transcripts that yielded the amplified TCR beta CDR3 regions. Initially, a first-round RT-PCR of the TCR CDR3 employed the HTBI primer set. A single record per CDR3 protein comes from TCRdb applying MiXCR to the multiplex PCR reads. The sample lists roughly 740,000 distinct CDR3 sequences; about 17% were seen once. Sequencing used blood. The receptors were sampled from a young man with Graves' hyperthyroidism.

This clonotype has ten or more counts. The rearrangement uses TRBV20-1 and TRBJ2-7; weak D call: TRBD2 (6 bases). Germline lookup yields CDR1 DFQATT and CDR2 SNEGSKA (reference sequence). V shed 3 bases and J shed 2 bases, with 8 bases lying between them. This CDR3 contains 12 residues. The chain's CDR3 is CSASSGTYEQYF. The CDR3 coding sequence is TGCAGTGCTAGTAGCGGCACCTACGAGCAGTACTTC.

Written as DNA, the CDR3 is TGCGCCAGCAGCTTGGCCACTAGCGGTAGCGAGCAGTACTTC. Its translation is CASSLATSGSEQYF. The chain uses TRBV5-1 and TRBJ2-7; 8 bases agree with TRBD2. This CDR3 has 14 amino acids. Trimming at V came to 0 bases and at J to 6 bases, leaving 5 bases not matched to a gene. Germline V gives CDR1 SGHRS, CDR2 YFSETQ.

The V gene is TRBV6-1, the J gene TRBJ2-7, with D uncertain. From germline, CDR1 is MNHNS and CDR2 SASEGT. V was clipped by 9 bases and J by 0 bases, with 12 bases between them. The CDR3 contains 13 residues. The chain's CDR3 is CASLNPASYEQYF. CDR3 sequence (DNA): TGTGCCAGTCTCAACCCGGCCTCCTACGAGCAGTACTTC.

The table lists this clonotype with many counts. This sequence joins TRBV27 and TRBJ2-3; a possible D gene is TRBD1 (5 bases). Germline loops: CDR1 MNHEY, CDR2 SMNVEV (reference sequence). Trimming took 3 bases from V and 1 from J, leaving 11 bases between them. CDR3 size: 15 residues. In DNA form, the CDR3 reads TGTGCCAGCAGTTTCGAAGGACACCGCACAGATACGCAGTATTTT. Its protein product is CASSFEGHRTDTQYF.

In this sample, this clonotype turned up many times. The chain links TRBV3-1 to TRBJ2-1; 7 bases map to TRBD1. Germline CDR1 and CDR2: LGHDT and YNNKEL (reference sequence). J was trimmed by 5 bases and V by 4 bases; bases with no gene match: 8. The CDR3 has 15 amino acids. CDR3 residues: CASSLSRQGDNEQFF. As DNA, the CDR3 is TGTGCCAGCAGCCTGTCTAGACAGGGCGACAATGAGCAGTTCTTC.

The V and J genes are TRBV3-1 and TRBJ1-1; tentatively, D is TRBD1 (6 bases). This CDR3 has 13 amino acids. Germline CDR1 and CDR2: LGHDT and YNNKEL (reference sequence). V was cut by 4 bases and J by 4 bases, with 10 bases left in between. CDR3 protein: CASSPGEITEAFF. CDR3 coding DNA: TGTGCCAGCAGCCCAGGGGAGATCACTGAAGCTTTCTTT.

In its sample, this clonotype was seen a few times. The chain joins TRBV12-5 to TRBJ1-1; TRBD1 is a possible D gene (5 bases). In germline, CDR1 is LGHNT, CDR2 FRNRAP. V was pared by 7 bases and J by 0 bases, with 12 bases between. The CDR3 loop spans 14 amino acids. The CDR3 region has the DNA TGTGCTAGTGACTCGCTGGGGCTGAACACTGAAGCTTTCTTT. It translates to CASDSLGLNTEAFF.

This clonotype was recorded at least ten times. J is TRBJ2-1 and V is TRBV28; D might be TRBD1 (6 bases). From germline, CDR1 is MDHEN and CDR2 SYDVKM. The CDR3 runs to 14 residues. V dropped 7 bases and J dropped 6 bases, with 16 bases sitting between them. CDR3 bases: TGTGCCAGCACCGGTGGGACATTTCGCAATGAGCAGTTCTTC. Translation gives CASTGGTFRNEQFF.

The V and J genes are TRBV4-3 and TRBJ2-7, with D uncertain. The CDR3 has 16 residues. Trimming removed 0 bases at V and 1 base at J, with 13 bases between. The germline gives CDR1 LGHNA, CDR2 YSLEER. CDR3 region: CASSQDTLVLSYEQYF. The DNA for the CDR3 is TGCGCCAGCAGCCAAGATACGCTAGTTTTATCCTACGAGCAGTACTTC.